Listed here are 26 T cell receptor beta chains from one sample, sequenced in a study of regulatory T cells in long-lasting Graves disease. The time point was: newly diagnosed GD, antithyroid drugs for less than 3 months. The TCR library was prepared using RNA isolated from PBMCs. Libraries of TCR beta came from iRepertoire HTBI primers plus Arm-PCR of CDR3 regions. Each CDR3 protein gets one entry after TCRdb re-called the multiplex PCR reads with MiXCR. The repertoire holds under 400,000 distinct CDR3 sequences, with approximately 16% as singletons. This sample also belongs to another study, concerning T cells in Graves' hyperthyroidism and ophthalmopathy.

Material: peripheral blood mononuclear cells (PBMCs), obtained at new diagnosis, from a patient treated with antithyroid drugs. The receptors originated from a man between 40 and 49 years old with Graves disease.

This clonotype was counted only a few times. The chain links TRBV7-3 to TRBJ2-2; no definite D call. This CDR3 comprises 15 residues. Trimming cost V 4 bases and J 0 bases, with 9 bases left between them. CDR1 SGHTA and CDR2 FQGTGA come from the germline V gene. The CDR3 DNA is TGTGCCAGCAGCTCCTCGGGCGCGAACACCGGGGAGCTGTTTTTT. It encodes CASSSSGANTGELFF. The full variable domain, with the rest looked up from reference TRBV7-3 and TRBJ2-2, is GAGVSQTPSNKVTEKGKYVELRCDPISGHTALYWYRQSLGQGPEFLIYFQGTGAADDSGLPNDRFFAVRPEGSVSTLKIQRTERGDSAVYLCASSSSGANTGELFFGEGSRLTVL.

This clonotype was seen many times. The V and J genes are TRBV7-9 and TRBJ2-5; 7 bases match TRBD1. Germline CDR1 and CDR2: SEHNR and FQNEAQ (reference sequence). The CDR3 contains 14 residues. V lost 3 bases, J lost 2 bases, and 3 bases stayed unmatched. The DNA of the CDR3 is TGTGCCAGCAGCTTGGGACAGAGTCAAGAGACCCAGTACTTC. Protein sequence: CASSLGQSQETQYF.

This clonotype has a count of ten or more. The chain has TRBV9 and TRBJ2-5; 8 bases align to TRBD2. V gave up 3 bases and J gave up 4 bases; unmatched junction bases: 5. The CDR3 has 14 amino acids. The germline V gene encodes CDR1 SGDLS and CDR2 YYNGEE. The CDR3 region has the DNA TGTGCCAGCAGCGAGGGACTAGTTGGAGAGACCCAGTACTTC. It is translated as CASSEGLVGETQYF.

In this sample, this clonotype turned up many times. The CDR3 sequence: CASSRQGMNTEAFF. Written as DNA, the CDR3 is TGTGCCAGCAGTCGACAGGGAATGAACACTGAAGCTTTCTTT. The J gene is TRBJ1-1, the V gene TRBV6-1; 7 positions agree with TRBD1. The J segment lost 0 bases and the V segment lost 5 bases, leaving 3 bases of the junction unmatched. This CDR3 is built from 14 residues. Germline V gives CDR1 MNHNS, CDR2 SASEGT.

This clonotype appeared many times. This chain joins TRBV20-1 and TRBJ2-3, with 10 bases lining up with TRBD2. The CDR3 contains 18 residues. Germline CDR1 is DFQATT and CDR2 is SNEGSKA (reference sequence). V shed 1 base and J 9 bases; nucleotides not matched to a gene: 19. CDR3 sequence (DNA): TGCAGTGCTAGAGGCGCCGACTCTAGCGGGGGCGCCCCATGGACGCAGTATTTT. The encoded protein is CSARGADSSGGAPWTQYF.

This rearrangement joins TRBV13 to TRBJ1-5; maybe TRBD1 (5 bases). Germline V CDR1 and CDR2: PRHDT, FYEKMQ (reference sequence). This CDR3 contains 15 residues. V gave up 5 bases and J gave up 3 bases, with 14 bases separating them. CDR3 sequence: CASSLAQALNQPQHF. The CDR3 DNA reads as TGTGCCAGCAGCCTCGCACAGGCGCTCAATCAGCCCCAGCATTTT.

V usage is TRBV27 and J usage is TRBJ1-4, with D uncertain. Trimming removed 3 bases from V and 8 bases from J, with 13 bases in between. The CDR3 has 14 amino acids. The germline V gene encodes CDR1 MNHEY and CDR2 SMNVEV (reference sequence). DNA of the CDR3: TGTGCCAGCAGTTTCACCCGGGTTGGAGAAAAACTGTTTTTT. It codes for CASSFTRVGEKLFF.

This clonotype came up many times. The V gene is TRBV5-1, the J gene TRBJ2-1; 10 nucleotides match TRBD1. The V gene end was trimmed by 0 bases and the J gene end by 8 bases; junction bases not matched to a gene: 5. Germline CDR1 is SGHRS and CDR2 is YFSETQ. This CDR3 region has 15 residues. The CDR3 region has the DNA TGCGCCAGCAGCTTGGGACAGGGGGCGTCGGATGAGCAGTTCTTC. As protein: CASSLGQGASDEQFF.

This clonotype was seen ten or more times. The chain joins TRBV30 to TRBJ2-5, with D possibly matching TRBD1 (6 bases). Germline values: CDR1 GTSNPN, CDR2 SVGIG (reference sequence). The CDR3 is 12 residues long. V gave up 3 bases and J gave up 5 bases, with 10 bases separating them. CDR3 sequence: CAWSRGWETQYF. Written as DNA, the CDR3 is TGTGCCTGGAGCAGGGGATGGGAGACCCAGTACTTC.

This clonotype was seen a handful of times. V is TRBV6-1 and J is TRBJ1-5; TRBD1 matches at 7 bases. The CDR3 is 13 amino acids. With V trimmed by 7 bases and J by 5 bases, 5 bases remained unmatched. CDR1 and CDR2 from the germline V gene are MNHNS and SASEGT. DNA for the CDR3: TGTGCCAGCATTAGGACAGGAGATCAGCCCCAGCATTTT. Its translation is CASIRTGDQPQHF.

J is TRBJ2-3 and V is TRBV3-1; 11 bases agree with TRBD1. In germline, CDR1 is LGHDT, CDR2 YNNKEL (reference sequence). This CDR3 is built from 16 residues. With V trimmed by 4 bases and J by 4 bases, 7 bases remained unmatched. The CDR3 region is CASSLRTGGSADTQYF. In DNA form, the CDR3 reads TGTGCCAGCAGCCTTCGGACAGGGGGCAGCGCAGATACGCAGTATTTT.

The V gene is TRBV5-5, the J gene TRBJ1-2; 7 nucleotides match TRBD1. Unmatched junction bases numbered 2, after V lost 3 bases and J lost 0 bases. Per the germline V gene, CDR1 is SGHKS and CDR2 is YYEKEE (reference sequence). The CDR3 is 14 amino acids. The CDR3 spells CASSSGGTNYGYTF. CDR3 coding DNA: TGTGCCAGCAGCTCAGGGGGTACTAACTATGGCTACACCTTC.

This clonotype was recorded a few times. The chain recombines TRBV20-1 with TRBJ1-4; TRBD1 matches at 7 bases. Trimming removed 5 bases from V and 5 bases from J; junction bases left unmatched: 8. CDR1 is DFQATT, CDR2 SNEGSKA, per germline (reference sequence). CDR3 length equals 14 residues. The DNA for the CDR3 is TGCAGTGCTGGATCAGGGGGGGAGAATGAAAAACTGTTTTTT. Residues: CSAGSGGENEKLFF.

This clonotype was picked up many times. One end of the junction varies from germline; a read error may be responsible. This chain connects TRBV28 to TRBJ1-1; D is possibly TRBD1 (6 bases). From germline, CDR1 is MDHEN and CDR2 SYDVKM. The CDR3 contains 14 residues. The CDR3 sequence: CASSPGTTNAEAFF. The CDR3 DNA is TGTGCCAGCAGTCCAGGGACAACGAACGCTGAAGCTTTCTTT.

In this sample, this clonotype turned up many times. The V gene is TRBV7-6, the J gene TRBJ2-3; TRBD2 agrees at 12 bases. V gave up 3 bases and J gave up 3 bases; unmatched junction bases: 10. The CDR3 has 18 amino acids. In germline, CDR1 is SGHVS, CDR2 FNYEAQ. The CDR3: CASSFPSGGADKTDTQYF. DNA of the CDR3: TGTGCCAGCAGCTTCCCTAGCGGGGGGGCCGACAAGACAGATACGCAGTATTTT.

This clonotype has at least ten counts. CDR3 bases: TGCAGTGCTAGAAGGGACGGATTACAAGAGACCCAGTACTTC. Encoded protein: CSARRDGLQETQYF. The chain recombines TRBV20-1 with TRBJ2-5; D may correspond to TRBD1 or TRBD2 (5 bases each). Germline V CDR1 and CDR2: DFQATT, SNEGSKA (reference sequence). V lost 2 bases, J lost 2 bases, and 12 bases lay in between. There are 14 residues in the CDR3.

The chain carries TRBV24-1 and TRBJ2-6, with 10 positions matching TRBD1. This CDR3 spans 20 amino acids. The V segment lost 3 bases and the J segment 2 bases; nucleotides outside the gene matches: 12. Per the germline V gene, CDR1 is KGHDR and CDR2 is SFDVKD. This chain's CDR3 is CATSDPRQGADFPGANVLTF. The CDR3 nucleotides read TGTGCCACCAGTGATCCGAGACAGGGGGCGGACTTCCCTGGGGCCAACGTCCTGACTTTC.

This clonotype was counted many times. The J gene is TRBJ2-7, the V gene TRBV6-2 or TRBV6-3; D might be TRBD1 or TRBD2, each matching 5 bases. Germline V lookup: CDR1 MNHEY, CDR2 SVGEGT. The germline V and J ends were trimmed by 2 bases and 7 bases, with 24 bases remaining between them. This CDR3 is built from 17 residues. The CDR3 DNA reads as TGTGCCAGCAGTTACCACCCTGCAGGGAGCCGGGGTAGTGAGCAGTACTTC. Its protein product is CASSYHPAGSRGSEQYF.

The chain recombines TRBV4-1 with TRBJ1-4; TRBD1 aligns across 10 bases. The CDR3 extends over 15 amino acids. CDR1 and CDR2 (germline): MGHRA, YSYEKL. V lost 4 bases and J lost 7; bases outside the gene matches: 6. The CDR3 DNA reads TGCGCCAGCAGCCCTGACAGGGGGCGATTTGAAAAACTGTTTTTT. Translation: CASSPDRGRFEKLFF.

In this sample, this clonotype turned up many times. The chain uses TRBV11-2 and TRBJ2-5; 11 positions agree with TRBD2. Trimming removed 6 bases from V and 5 bases from J; junction bases left unmatched: 8. Germline CDR1 reads SGHAT; CDR2 reads FQNNGV. The CDR3 has 15 residues. CDR3 protein: CASRKTSGDVETQYF. The DNA for the CDR3 is TGTGCCAGCAGAAAGACTAGCGGGGACGTCGAGACCCAGTACTTC.

The sample holds a few counts of this clonotype. The CDR3 loop reads CASSLDRVGAKNIQYF. The CDR3 nucleotides are TGCGCCAGCAGCTTGGATAGGGTTGGAGCCAAAAACATTCAGTACTTC. The chain recombines TRBV5-1 with TRBJ2-4, with unresolved D. V was cut by 0 bases and J by 0 bases, with 10 bases left in between. This CDR3 contains 16 residues. Germline lookup yields CDR1 SGHRS and CDR2 YFSETQ. The whole variable domain, filled in from reference TRBV5-1 and TRBJ2-4, reads KAGVTQTPRYLIKTRGQQVTLSCSPISGHRSVSWYQQTPGQGLQFLFEYFSETQRNKGNFPGRFSGRQFSNSRSEMNVSTLELGDSALYLCASSLDRVGAKNIQYFGAGTRLSVL.

V usage is TRBV6-5 and J usage is TRBJ1-1; 7 bases agree with TRBD1. The CDR3 covers 12 residues. CDR1 is MNHEY and CDR2 is SVGAGI in the germline V gene. Trimming removed 2 bases from V and 8 bases from J; junction bases left unmatched: 2. The CDR3, as DNA: TGTGCCAGCAGTTACGCGACAGGGGAAGCTTTCTTT. It is translated as CASSYATGEAFF.

This rearrangement joins TRBV20-1 to TRBJ2-3, with TRBD1 identical over 10 bases. The J call is doubtful: the DNA matches TRBJ2-5 better. CDR1 and CDR2 from the germline V gene are DFQATT and SNEGSKA (reference sequence). This CDR3 has 16 amino acids. CDR3 region: CSARYRDRGWRETQYF. As DNA, the CDR3 is TGCAGTGCTAGATACCGGGACAGGGGTTGGCGAGAGACCCAGTACTTC.

Ten or more counts support this clonotype. The chain is built from TRBV18 and TRBJ2-1; TRBD1 or TRBD2 may be the D gene (5 bases each). CDR1 and CDR2 from the germline V gene are KGHSH and LQKENI. V was shortened by 5 bases and J by 6 bases, with 17 bases between the two germline ends. The CDR3 length is 15 residues. The CDR3 coding sequence is TGTGCCAGCTCAGACGGGGCCCCTCTAAGCAATGAGCAGTTCTTC. Translation: CASSDGAPLSNEQFF.

This rearrangement joins TRBV20-1 to TRBJ1-1; 8 nucleotides agree with TRBD1. The CDR3 length is 13 residues. CDR1 and CDR2 from the germline V gene are DFQATT and SNEGSKA (reference sequence). Germline trimming cut 7 bases from V and 3 bases from J; bases unmatched to any gene: 7. The CDR3 reads CSVPRTGYTEAFF. CDR3 sequence (DNA): TGCAGTGTACCCAGGACAGGGTACACTGAAGCTTTCTTT.

This clonotype was seen only a few times. A much bigger clone sits one base away, suggesting this may be a read error. The V and J genes are TRBV18 and TRBJ2-7; D gene uncertain. Trimming removed 1 base at V and 5 bases at J, with 9 bases between. The CDR3 sequence is 13 residues long. Germline-derived CDR1 and CDR2 are KGHSH and LQKENI. The CDR3, as DNA: TGTGCCAGCTCACCACAGGTTATACACGAGCAGTACTTC. Its protein is CASSPQVIHEQYF.